Listed below are T cell receptor beta chains from one sample, sequenced in a study of T cells in Graves' hyperthyroidism and ophthalmopathy. TCRdb itself ran the multiplex PCR reads through MiXCR, one entry per CDR3 protein. The sample consists of more than 100,000 distinct CDR3 sequences, about 50% of them appearing once. What was sequenced was blood. The source of these receptors is a man in his forties with Graves' hyperthyroidism. The CDR3 runs from the conserved cysteine through the conserved F or W. Each record gives: V gene, clone size, D gene, J gene, CDR3 DNA, CDR3 protein. D genes are given only for firm matches. Expanded clones are given a class, and other clones once, few, many or no size at all.

>TRBV25-1|medium-sized|-|TRBJ1-2
TGTGCCAGCAGACAGGGTAACTATGGCTACACCTTC
CASRQGNYGYTF
>TRBV9|-|TRBD1|TRBJ2-7
TGTGCCAGCAGCGCCGGGACAGCCACCGGGGAGCAGTACTTC
CASSAGTATGEQYF
>TRBV28|many|-|TRBJ2-7
TGTGCCAGCGGGAGCAGCCCCTCCTACGAGCAGTACTTC
CASGSSPSYEQYF
>TRBV5-1|many|-|TRBJ1-2
TGCGCCAGCAGCTCGACTGGGGACTCGCTCTATGGCTACACCTTC
CASSSTGDSLYGYTF
>TRBV2|once|TRBD2|TRBJ2-1
TGTGCCAGCAATAGGACGACTAGCGGGAGAGGGAATGAGCAGTTCTTC
CASNRTTSGRGNEQFF
>TRBV19|many|-|TRBJ1-1
TGTGCCAGTAGTATATCAGGAGCGAACACTGAAGCTTTCTTT
CASSISGANTEAFF
>TRBV19|-|-|TRBJ2-7
TGTGCCAGCTCACCCACTAGCAGTGGCTCCTACGAGCAGTACTTC
CASSPTSSGSYEQYF
>TRBV7-3|many|TRBD1|TRBJ1-1
TGTGCCAGCAGCTTAATGGACAGGAGCCCTGAAGCTTTCTTT
CASSLMDRSPEAFF
>TRBV6-1|-|TRBD1|TRBJ1-2
TGTGCCAGCAGCCTAAGACAGGGAACCTATGGCTACACCTTC
CASSLRQGTYGYTF
>TRBV20-1|hyperexpanded|TRBD2|TRBJ2-7
TGCAGTGCTAGGGGGGTTAGCGGGTGGAACTCCTACGAGCAGTACTTC
CSARGVSGWNSYEQYF
>TRBV7-2|many|-|TRBJ2-1
TGTGCCAGCAGCTTGCGGCAGGGTACCTACAATGAGCAGTTCTTC
CASSLRQGTYNEQFF
>TRBV20-1|many|TRBD2|TRBJ2-1
TGCAGTGCCTCAGGAGGGCGGGGGGACTACAATGAGCAGTTCTTC
CSASGGRGDYNEQFF
>TRBV12-3/TRBV12-4|-|-|TRBJ2-1
TGTGCCAGCAGTCTCGGGGCGTTCTATCATGAGCAGTTCTTC
CASSLGAFYHEQFF
>TRBV11-2|many|TRBD2|TRBJ2-2
TGTGCCAGCAGCTTAGGCCAACTAGCGGGGGGGCCGAACACCGGGGAGCTGTTTTTT
CASSLGQLAGGPNTGELFF
>TRBV28|few|TRBD1|TRBJ1-2
TGTGCCAGCAGCCCCAGGGGGCTCGGCTACACCTTC
CASSPRGLGYTF
>TRBV6-1|many|TRBD2|TRBJ2-7
TGTGCCAGCAGTGAAGCTCTAGCGGGAGTAGCCTACGAGCAGTACTTC
CASSEALAGVAYEQYF
>TRBV2|many|-|TRBJ1-5
TGTGCCAGCAGTGAAGTATCGGCCATTAATCAGCCCCAGCATTTT
CASSEVSAINQPQHF
>TRBV19|many|-|TRBJ1-5
TGTGCTGCGCGAGGGGGGCTGCCCGGTCAGCCCCAGCATTTT
CAARGGLPGQPQHF
>TRBV12-3/TRBV12-4|-|TRBD1|TRBJ2-3
TGTGCCAGCAGCCGACAGGGGGCCACAGATACGCAGTATTTT
CASSRQGATDTQYF
>TRBV20-1|many|-|TRBJ1-1
TGCAGTGCCCCGGCGGGGGGTGTAGAAGCTTTCTTT
CSAPAGGVEAFF
>TRBV7-9|many|-|TRBJ2-7
TGTGCCAGCAGCTTAGGAAGAGACTTC
CASSLGRDF
>TRBV10-3|many|-|TRBJ1-1
TGTGCCATCAGTGAGAGGGGGTTCGAAGCTTTCTTT
CAISERGFEAFF
>TRBV18|few|TRBD1|TRBJ1-6
TGTGCCAGCTCCCCCGGACAGGGCCATTCACCCCTCCACTTT
CASSPGQGHSPLHF
>TRBV15|-|-|TRBJ2-6
TGTGCCACCTCGCCGGATTGGGCGGCGGAAGCTTTC
CATSPDWAAEAF
>TRBV18|-|-|TRBJ2-7
TGTGCCAGCTCACCGTCCTTCGGGTTCATGGAGCAGTACTTC
CASSPSFGFMEQYF
>TRBV20-1|many|TRBD2|TRBJ2-1
TGCAGTGCTAGAACTAGCGGGAGGGCCCCCTCCTACAATGAGCAGTTCTTC
CSARTSGRAPSYNEQFF
>TRBV25-1|many|TRBD1|TRBJ1-6
TGTGCCAGCGCGACAGGGGGCGCGTCCTATAATTCACCCCTCCACTTT
CASATGGASYNSPLHF
>TRBV20-1|-|TRBD2|TRBJ2-7
TGCAGTGCTAGAGGGGGGGGACGGTTCGGGAACTCCTACGAGCAGTACTTC
CSARGGGRFGNSYEQYF
>TRBV6-1|few|-|TRBJ2-5
TGTGCCAGCAGTGAGAGGGGGGAAAGGGCTACCCTGCAAGAGACCCAGTACTTC
CASSERGERATLQETQYF
>TRBV15|many|TRBD1|TRBJ2-2
TGTGCCACCCGCACAGGGGCCGGGGAGCTGTTTTTT
CATRTGAGELFF
>TRBV7-9|many|-|TRBJ2-2
TGTGCCAGCGGGGGGATAAAGGGCACCGGGGAGCTGTTTTTT
CASGGIKGTGELFF
>TRBV7-9|many|TRBD2|TRBJ2-2
TGTGCCGGCCCGGGACTAAACAACGGGGAGCTGTTTTTT
CAGPGLNNGELFF
>TRBV20-1|many|TRBD2|TRBJ2-1
TGCAGTGCTAGACCTAGCGGGAGGACGTTAAATGAGCAGTTCTTC
CSARPSGRTLNEQFF
>TRBV6-5|many|-|TRBJ1-3
TGTGCCAGCAGTTACGAGGGAACCTCTGGAAACACCATATATTTT
CASSYEGTSGNTIYF
>TRBV6-5|many|-|TRBJ2-2
TGTGCCAGCACTCACGGGCGGGGAGTTGTGGAGCTGTTTTTT
CASTHGRGVVELFF
>TRBV5-1|many|-|TRBJ1-2
TGCGCCAGCAGCCCACAAAGCGAAGGGTTTGGCTACACCTTC
CASSPQSEGFGYTF
>TRBV7-2|-|-|TRBJ2-3
TGTGCCAGCAGTTTCATACCAGGCACAGATACGCAGTATTTT
CASSFIPGTDTQYF
>TRBV9|-|-|TRBJ1-2
TGTGCCAACAGCGCCGGACACCTCTCCGGCTACACCTTC
CANSAGHLSGYTF
>TRBV27|many|-|TRBJ1-6
TGTGCCAGCAGCCTAGGTGGACATAATTCACCCCTCCACTTT
CASSLGGHNSPLHF
>TRBV30|-|-|TRBJ2-5
TGTGCCTGGAGTGTAAACAGGGCGCAGACCCAGTACTTC
CAWSVNRAQTQYF
>TRBV20-1|many|-|TRBJ2-2
TGCAGTGCTAGACTCTACACCGGGGAGCTGTTTTTT
CSARLYTGELFF
>TRBV6-2/TRBV6-3|many|-|TRBJ2-7
TGTGCCAGCAGTTACTCGGCGGAGGGGGCCTACGAGCAGTACTTC
CASSYSAEGAYEQYF
>TRBV19|-|-|TRBJ1-2
TGTGCCAGTTGCCGGGTAATAGATGGCTACACCTTC
CASCRVIDGYTF
>TRBV16|-|-|TRBJ1-1
TGTGCCAGCAGCCAAGCATCGGACGGGAACACTGAAGCTTTCTTT
CASSQASDGNTEAFF
>TRBV10-3|-|-|TRBJ1-5
TGTGCCACCGCGGCGGGGGATCAGCCCCAGCATTTT
CATAAGDQPQHF
>TRBV10-3|-|TRBD2|TRBJ2-2
TGTGCCATCAGTGAGGGACTAGCGGGGGGGCCGAACACCGGGGAGCTGTTTTTT
CAISEGLAGGPNTGELFF
>TRBV20-1|-|-|TRBJ1-1
TGCAGTGCTTTCAGACTAGCGGGAGGAGGATACAATGAAGCTTTCTTT
CSAFRLAGGGYNEAFF
>TRBV3-1|many|-|TRBJ1-1
TGTGCCAGCAGCCAAAAGGCTGAAGCTTTCTTT
CASSQKAEAFF
>TRBV5-1|many|-|TRBJ1-5
TGCGCCAGCAAGACAGTCCCTAGCAATCAGCCCCAGCATTTT
CASKTVPSNQPQHF
>TRBV2|once|-|TRBJ2-2
TGTGCCAGCAGTTTAGGAGGGGGGGGCACCGGGGTGCTGTTTTTT
CASSLGGGGTGVLFF